This record covers a single T cell receptor (beta chain). The antigen it recognizes is unknown. Base qualities are missing; no much larger clone stands one base away. This sample was included in a study of CD8 T cells in Susac syndrome (dated by TCRdb to about 2019). A note on the overall study: Of the Susac syndrome patients who were sequenced, roughly 6 had clinically active disease and roughly eight were in clinical remission. At the time of blood withdrawal, Susac syndrome patients were either therapy-naive, taking corticosteroids (with some also receiving IVIg), or on IVIg alone. The study used repertoire sequencing to test whether antigen drove CD8+ T cell activation and differentiation in Susac syndrome. The study compared CD8+ T cell repertoire clonality among 12 healthy donors, roughly 14 Susac syndrome patients and fewer than 19 multiple sclerosis patients.

From the cysteine through the phenylalanine, the CDR3 covers 16 amino acids. Just CDR3 DNA is preserved here, 48 bases in frame from base 1. The germline V gene specifies MNHEY as CDR1 and SVGAGI as CDR2. Compared with germline, V lacks 5 bases and J lacks 5 bases; bases without a gene match: 11. High-throughput TCR beta sequencing profiled peripheral blood CD8+ and CD4+ T cells from healthy donors, Susac syndrome patients and multiple sclerosis patients. The Susac syndrome patients fulfilled recently defined diagnostic criteria for either definite or probable disease. Bulk CD8+ and CD4+ T cells were purified by magnetic negative isolation, while CD8+ TEMRA cells were enriched using FACS. Blood was collected in EDTA tubes and processed within 24 hours, with PBMCs isolated through density gradient centrifugation. PBMCs intended for TCR sequencing were frozen in liquid nitrogen and were later thawed in a 37 degrees C water bath. A purity of at least 90% was achieved for sorted or isolated CD4+, CD8+ and CD8+ TEMRA cells.

RNA was extracted with the RNeasy kit and roughly 0.45 to 1 ug was reverse transcribed using random hexamers. TCR beta CDR3 regions were amplified with the immunoSEQ multiplex PCR assay covering 54 Vbeta and 13 Jbeta segments. Bias from PCR amplification was corrected by using a synthetic template baseline for primer optimization and for computational correction. On the study's bioinformatics: Reads were assigned to V, D and J genes according to IMGT and analyzed in immunoSEQ Analyzer, with only productive sequences retained. Clonality was computed as one minus Shannon entropy normalized by log2 of the number of productive unique sequences. For each patient and control, public and private clones were evaluated within the 100 most prevalent clones. Clones were defined as Susac-specific if absent from the healthy and MS cohorts, from 900 to 1,200 published viral clones and from other ImmuneACCESS disease sequences. TCRdb took the public reads, trimmed them with fastp at Q25, ran MiXCR for clone calling and kept in-frame beta chains. Merged by CDR3 protein, the rows form single entries marked with the most common genes and DNA. TCRdb, not the authors, supplied the V and J calls. Counted in this sample were roughly 190,000 distinct CDR3 sequences; approximately 95% of them appeared once. The ten largest clones take up around 0.16% of the sample.

The paper as a whole reports these results and caveats: Approximately 17 and five Susac-specific public clones were found in the total CD8+ and CD8+ TEMRA repertoires, respectively. Clonal expansion was observed in Susac syndrome CD8+ repertoires, with the highest expansion in CD8+ TEMRA cells and greater expansion in clinically active than in remitting patients. The study acknowledged that relatively few individuals were included in the TCR sequencing and HLA analysis.

The sequenced sample was CD8+ T cells from PBMCs. The chain links TRBV6-5 with TRBJ2-5, and 10 junction bases match TRBD2. The origin of this receptor is a human donor with Susac syndrome. The DNA reads as follows: TGTGCCAGCAGTCACTTCCGTACGGGACTAGCGGAGACCCAGTACTTC. This is translated as CASSHFRTGLAETQYF.